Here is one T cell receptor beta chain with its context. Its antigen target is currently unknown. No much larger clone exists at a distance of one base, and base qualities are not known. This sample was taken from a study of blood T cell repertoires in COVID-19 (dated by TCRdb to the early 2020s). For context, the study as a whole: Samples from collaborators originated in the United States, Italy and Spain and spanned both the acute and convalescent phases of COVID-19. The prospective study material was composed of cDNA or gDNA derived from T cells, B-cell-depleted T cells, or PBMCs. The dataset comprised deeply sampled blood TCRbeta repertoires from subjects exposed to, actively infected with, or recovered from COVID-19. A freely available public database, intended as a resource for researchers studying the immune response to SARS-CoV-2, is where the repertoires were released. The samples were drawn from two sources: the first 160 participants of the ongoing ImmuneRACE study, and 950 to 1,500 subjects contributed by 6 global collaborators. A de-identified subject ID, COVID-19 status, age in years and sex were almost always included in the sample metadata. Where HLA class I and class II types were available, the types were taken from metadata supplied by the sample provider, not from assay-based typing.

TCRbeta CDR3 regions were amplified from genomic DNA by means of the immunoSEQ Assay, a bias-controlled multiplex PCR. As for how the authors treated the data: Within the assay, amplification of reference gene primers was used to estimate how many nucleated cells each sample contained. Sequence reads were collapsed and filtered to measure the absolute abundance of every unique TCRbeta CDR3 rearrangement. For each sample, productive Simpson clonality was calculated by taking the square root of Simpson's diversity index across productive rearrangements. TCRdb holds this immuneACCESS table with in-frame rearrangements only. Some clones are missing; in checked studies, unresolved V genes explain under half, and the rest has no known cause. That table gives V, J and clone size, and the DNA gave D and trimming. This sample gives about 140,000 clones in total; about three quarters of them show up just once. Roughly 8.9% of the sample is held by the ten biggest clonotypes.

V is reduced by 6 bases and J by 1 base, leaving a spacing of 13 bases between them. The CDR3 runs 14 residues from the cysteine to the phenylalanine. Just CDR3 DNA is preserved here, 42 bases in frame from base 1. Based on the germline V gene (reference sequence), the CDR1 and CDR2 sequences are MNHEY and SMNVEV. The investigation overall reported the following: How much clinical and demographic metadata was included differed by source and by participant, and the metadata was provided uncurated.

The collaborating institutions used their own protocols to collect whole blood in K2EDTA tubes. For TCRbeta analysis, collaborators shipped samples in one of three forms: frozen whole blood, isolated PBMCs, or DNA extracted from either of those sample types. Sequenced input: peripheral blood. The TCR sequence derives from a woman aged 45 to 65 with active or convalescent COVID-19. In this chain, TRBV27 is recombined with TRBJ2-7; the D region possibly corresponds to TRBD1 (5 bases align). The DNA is TGTGCCAGCAGCCCCTCCAGGGTTTCCTACGAGCAGTACTTC. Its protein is CASSPSRVSYEQYF.